These T cell receptor beta chains were read from a single sample in a study of identical twins. TCRdb used MiXCR to reprocess the 5' RACE reads, holding one entry per CDR3 protein. The sample lists 700,000 or so distinct CDR3 sequences; roughly 20% were seen once. A further study also used this sample, focusing on T cells expressing NK-cell markers.

The source material was PBMCs. The source is a woman younger than 30 in good health. Both conserved end residues are part of each CDR3. D genes are given only for firm matches. Some rows have no size entry. The others give once, few or many, or a class for an expanded clone.

J gene	V gene	clone size	D gene	CDR3 DNA	CDR3 protein
TRBJ1-2	TRBV5-5	.	.	TGTGCCAGCAGCCCCTACCGGGGACAAACTGCCTATGGCTACACCTTC	CASSPYRGQTAYGYTF
TRBJ2-6	TRBV20-1	few	.	TGCAGTGCTAGTACAGGAACTGGGGCCAACGTCCTGACTTTC	CSASTGTGANVLTF
TRBJ2-5	TRBV2	.	TRBD2	TGTGCCAGCAGTGTCGAGCGGGGGAGAAAGACCCAGTACTTC	CASSVERGRKTQYF
TRBJ2-7	TRBV29-1	.	.	.	CSVAGGSVSRTTF
TRBJ2-5	TRBV10-3	.	.	TGTGCCATCAGTGAAAGCCAGAAGAAAGAGACCCAGTACTTC	CAISESQKKETQYF
TRBJ2-3	TRBV25-1	.	.	TGTGCCAGCAGTGAAAAGGGGCTAAGTACAGATACGCAGTATTTT	CASSEKGLSTDTQYF
TRBJ2-1	TRBV5-1	many	.	TGCGCCAGCAGCGCGGGACAGAACAATGAGCAGTTCTTC	CASSAGQNNEQFF
TRBJ2-2	TRBV10-3	.	.	TGTGCCATCAGTCCCCTGTTCGGGGAGCTGTTTTTT	CAISPLFGELFF
TRBJ2-7	TRBV25-1	.	TRBD2	TGTGCCAGCGGCGGGGGACCCTACGAGCAGTACTTC	CASGGGPYEQYF
TRBJ1-2	TRBV7-6	many	TRBD1	TGTGCCAGCAGCCCACAACAGGGGGCGGAGGGCTACACCTTC	CASSPQQGAEGYTF
TRBJ2-1	TRBV7-2	few	TRBD2	TGTGCCAGCAGCGCCCCGACTAGCGGGAGTTCCAATGAGCAGTTCTTC	CASSAPTSGSSNEQFF
TRBJ2-5	TRBV12-3/TRBV12-4	.	TRBD2	TGTGCCAGCAGGCCCAGCGGGAAGGTAGAGACCCAGTACTTC	CASRPSGKVETQYF
TRBJ2-3	TRBV6-5	.	.	TGTGCCAGCAGTTACTCGGGTGGGGAGAGCACAGATACGCAGTATTTT	CASSYSGGESTDTQYF
TRBJ1-1	TRBV6-1	many	.	TGTGCCAGCAGTCCCATTGACAGAGATAACACTGAAGCTTTCTTT	CASSPIDRDNTEAFF
TRBJ1-1	TRBV3-1	many	TRBD1	TGTGCCAGCAGCCAAAACAGGGGGGCTGAAGCTTTCTTT	CASSQNRGAEAFF
TRBJ2-3	TRBV11-2	.	TRBD2	TGTGCCAGCAGCTTAAGGCGACTAGCGGGGTATAGCACAGATACGCAGTATTTT	CASSLRRLAGYSTDTQYF
TRBJ1-1	TRBV5-1	.	.	TGCGCCAGCAGCGGGGACGGACGGAAGAACACTGAAGCTTTCTTT	CASSGDGRKNTEAFF
TRBJ2-7	TRBV29-1	.	.	TGCAGCGTTGTCGTGCAGGGTCCCTACGAGCAGTACTTC	CSVVVQGPYEQYF
TRBJ1-3	TRBV9	few	.	TGTGCCAGCAGCGTAGACGCAGGTTTGGACACCATATATTTT	CASSVDAGLDTIYF
TRBJ2-5	TRBV6-5	few	TRBD2	TGTGCCAGCAGTTACTCCTGGACTAGCGGGGGCCAAGAGACCCAGTACTTC	CASSYSWTSGGQETQYF
TRBJ2-1	TRBV7-2	.	.	TGTGCCAGCAGCCCACCTGGGTTGGCGACATACAATGAGCAGTTCTTC	CASSPPGLATYNEQFF
TRBJ1-2	TRBV5-6	.	TRBD1	TGTGCCAGCAGCTTACGGCAGGGGGTGACCTTATACTATGGCTACACCTTC	CASSLRQGVTLYYGYTF
TRBJ2-2	TRBV6-1	.	.	TGTGCCAGCAGCTTCGACTACCTGAACACCGGGGAGCTGTTTTTT	CASSFDYLNTGELFF
TRBJ2-3	TRBV5-1	.	.	TGCGCCAGCAGCGGCGCAGGGCAAGATACGCAGTATTTT	CASSGAGQDTQYF
TRBJ2-1	TRBV12-3/TRBV12-4	.	.	TGTGCCAGCAGGAGCACCGGTGAGCAGTTCTTC	CASRSTGEQFF
TRBJ2-1	TRBV7-6	.	TRBD1	TGTGCCAGCAGCTTGACTCCGGGACAGGGGGCTAATGAGCAGTTCTTC	CASSLTPGQGANEQFF
TRBJ2-5	TRBV20-1	few	TRBD2	TGCAGTGCTAGCCCGACTAGCGGGAGGAGGGAGACCCAGTACTTC	CSASPTSGRRETQYF
TRBJ2-7	TRBV18	.	.	TGTGCCAGCTCATCGGACGGGTTCTACGAGCAGTACTTC	CASSSDGFYEQYF
TRBJ2-7	TRBV6-5	few	TRBD1	TGTGCCAGCAGTTACTCTGGGACAGGGCCTTCCGAGCAGTACTTC	CASSYSGTGPSEQYF
TRBJ1-2	TRBV10-3	few	.	TGTGCCATCAGTGTGAAAGGGGAGTACTATGGCTACACCTTC	CAISVKGEYYGYTF
TRBJ2-7	TRBV12-3/TRBV12-4	.	TRBD1	TGTGCCAGCGCACAGGGGTCGATCCAGTACTTC	CASAQGSIQYF
TRBJ1-6	TRBV11-2	.	.	TGTGCCAGCAGCTTCAACAGTTATAATTCACCCCTCCACTTT	CASSFNSYNSPLHF
TRBJ2-3	TRBV20-1	.	.	TGCAGTGCTAGAGTGCTGACGGGAAGCACAGATACGCAGTATTTT	CSARVLTGSTDTQYF
TRBJ2-1	TRBV9	many	.	TGTGCCAGCAGCCCCCAGGCCTACAATGAGCAGTTCTTC	CASSPQAYNEQFF
TRBJ2-5	TRBV4-3	.	.	TGCGCCAGCAGCCAAGATTATGCCGGCGCGAGGGAGACCCAGTACTTC	CASSQDYAGARETQYF
TRBJ1-5	TRBV7-9	.	.	TGTGCCAGCAGTTCTGGCCTCAATCAGCCCCAGCATTTT	CASSSGLNQPQHF
TRBJ2-3	TRBV12-3/TRBV12-4	few	.	TGTGCCAGCAGTTTCCGGGCTTACACAGATACGCAGTATTTT	CASSFRAYTDTQYF
TRBJ2-2	TRBV29-1	once	.	TGCAGCGTTGAACCAGGCACCGGGGAGCTGTTTTTT	CSVEPGTGELFF
TRBJ1-2	TRBV4-1	few	.	TGCGCCAGCAGCCCCTCGTTATCGGGGGGATGGAATGGCTACACCTTC	CASSPSLSGGWNGYTF
TRBJ2-1	TRBV6-2/TRBV6-3	.	TRBD2	TGTGCCAGCAGCCGCCTCAGGGCGGGAGGATCCTACAATGAGCAGTTCTTC	CASSRLRAGGSYNEQFF
TRBJ2-2	TRBV20-1	few	TRBD1	TGCAGTGCTAGAGATCCCAGACAGGGGACCGGGGAGCTGTTTTTT	CSARDPRQGTGELFF
TRBJ2-5	TRBV13	.	TRBD1	TGTGCCAGCAAGGGACAGCTTCAAGAGACCCAGTACTTC	CASKGQLQETQYF
TRBJ2-7	TRBV5-1	.	TRBD1	TGCGCCAGCAGCGGGGGACAGAGACCCTACGAGCAGTACTTC	CASSGGQRPYEQYF
TRBJ2-7	TRBV29-1	few	TRBD2	TGCAGCGTTAACGTTTGGAGCGGGGGGTTCCACGAGCAGTACTTC	CSVNVWSGGFHEQYF
TRBJ1-1	TRBV12-3/TRBV12-4	.	.	TGTGCCAGCAGTCCACAACGGGCAGGCACTGAAGCTTTCTTT	CASSPQRAGTEAFF
TRBJ2-7	TRBV20-1	few	.	TGCAGTGCTAATGGCCCGGGACTCCCCGTCGGGCAGTACTTC	CSANGPGLPVGQYF
TRBJ1-2	TRBV7-2	.	.	TGTGCCAGCAGCTCCGGGACCCTCAGGCCCTATGGCTACACCTTC	CASSSGTLRPYGYTF
TRBJ2-3	TRBV7-8	few	TRBD2	TGTGCCAGCAGCCCGGGGAGGGGAGATACGCAGTATTTT	CASSPGRGDTQYF
TRBJ2-1	TRBV29-1	.	.	TGCAGCGTTTGGATTCATGGTGAGCAGTTCTTC	CSVWIHGEQFF